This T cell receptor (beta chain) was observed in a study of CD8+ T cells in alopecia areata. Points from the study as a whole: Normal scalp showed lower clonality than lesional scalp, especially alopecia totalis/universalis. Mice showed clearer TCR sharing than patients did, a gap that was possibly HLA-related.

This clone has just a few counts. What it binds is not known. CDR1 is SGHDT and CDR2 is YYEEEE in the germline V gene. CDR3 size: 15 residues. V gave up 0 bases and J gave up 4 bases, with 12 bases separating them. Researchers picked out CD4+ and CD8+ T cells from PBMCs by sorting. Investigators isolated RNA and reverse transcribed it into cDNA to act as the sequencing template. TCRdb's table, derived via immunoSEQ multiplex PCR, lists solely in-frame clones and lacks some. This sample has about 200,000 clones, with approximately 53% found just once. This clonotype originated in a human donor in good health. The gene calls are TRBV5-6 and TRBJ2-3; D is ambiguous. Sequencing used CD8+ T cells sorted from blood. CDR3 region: CASSLGAILPDTQYF. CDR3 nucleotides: TGTGCCAGCAGCTTGGGGGCGATTCTTCCAGATACGCAGTATTTT.